This TCR beta chain is drawn from a study of vaccination and CD4 T cells after COVID-19. Turning to the study itself: Convalescent donors totaled six males and four females, including two who were Hispanic.

With the Oncomine TCR Beta short-read assay, DNA from cultured CD4+ T cells was sequenced. In TCRdb, the PCR reads were re-called with MiXCR into one record per CDR3 protein. The data contain under 30,000 distinct CDR3 sequences, around a third of them singletons. CDR3 size: 14 residues. V was clipped by 6 bases and J by 1 base, with 11 bases between them. Germline-derived CDR1 and CDR2 are MNHNS and SASEGT. Study-wide results and caveats: Convalescent patients gained a median approximately 88% of their reactive clones only post-vaccination.

A note on this clonotype: Its antigen is undetermined.

Time point: late sampling 161 to 241 days after vaccination in three convalescent patients. Described treatment: 10-day PBMC culture with coronavirus spike peptide pools or control peptides (ViraFEST assay). The TCR comes from a human donor who had recovered from COVID-19. J is TRBJ2-3 and V is TRBV6-1; D is possibly TRBD2 (5 bases). The sample consisted of CD4+ T cells from blood, cultured in vitro, taken about 7 months after SARS-CoV-2 vaccination. In DNA, the CDR3 is TGTGCCAGCAGACTTATTAGCGGCACAGATACGCAGTATTTT. This encodes CASRLISGTDTQYF.